Following are 2 T cell receptor beta chains from one sample sequenced in a study of blood T cell repertoires in COVID-19. Method: immunoSEQ multiplex PCR; TCRdb's copy keeps in-frame clones and lacks some. The table includes around 200,000 clones, about 86% detected once. The source material was peripheral blood. These TCRs come from a man between 40 and 49 years old with active or convalescent COVID-19.

V usage is TRBV30 and J usage is TRBJ1-5; 8 positions agree with TRBD1. This CDR3 comprises 15 residues. With 1 base clipped from V and 3 bases from J, the junction kept 5 bases outside the gene matches. The germline gives CDR1 GTSNPN, CDR2 SVGIG (reference sequence). The CDR3 coding sequence is TGTGCCTGGAGTGCAGGGGGCTCTCCCAATCAGCCCCAGCATTTT. This gives the protein CAWSAGGSPNQPQHF.

The chain employs TRBV7-6 and TRBJ2-2, with TRBD1 identical over 7 bases. This CDR3 has 15 residues. In germline, CDR1 is SGHVS, CDR2 FNYEAQ. V lost 5 bases and J lost 1; bases outside the gene matches: 4. The CDR3 region has the DNA TGTGCCAGCAGCGCCCGACAGGGGAACACCGGGGAGCTGTTTTTT. Its protein product is CASSARQGNTGELFF.